One and the same sample provided the 20 T cell receptor beta chains below, sequenced in a study of T cell clones after liver transplantation. The table came from immunoSEQ multiplex PCR; TCRdb's copy has only in-frame clones and leaves some out. The sample has tens of thousands of clones; about four fifths are singletons. The starting material was CD4+ T cells from blood, obtained before liver transplant. These receptors were collected from a human donor who received a liver transplant.

The chain combines TRBV6-1 with TRBJ2-7; a weak D match, TRBD1 (6 bases). Trimming left V 4 bases short and J 2 bases short, with 18 bases between. The CDR3 consists of 16 residues. The germline CDR1 and CDR2 sequences are MNHNS and SASEGT. CDR3 loop: CASSATTGTLAYEQYF. The DNA for the CDR3 is TGTGCCAGCAGTGCTACTACCGGGACACTTGCCTACGAGCAGTACTTC.

V usage is TRBV7-6 and J usage is TRBJ1-1; 7 nucleotides match TRBD1. The CDR3 is 15 amino acids. Germline V gene sequence: CDR1 SGHVS, CDR2 FNYEAQ. Trimming cost V 2 bases and J 2 bases; bases outside gene matches: 5. This chain's CDR3 is CASSLSGQINTEAFF. DNA for the CDR3: TGTGCCAGCAGCTTATCGGGACAGATTAACACTGAAGCTTTCTTT.

J is TRBJ2-1 and V is TRBV10-2; 9 nucleotides match TRBD2. The CDR3 extends over 15 amino acids. From germline, CDR1 is WSHSY and CDR2 SAAADI. The V and J ends lost 3 bases and 6 bases, in that order; junction bases with no gene match: 6. CDR3 in amino acids: CASSDSGGRANEQFF. The CDR3 nucleotides read TGCGCCAGCAGTGATAGTGGCGGGAGGGCCAATGAGCAGTTCTTC.

This chain connects TRBV28 to TRBJ2-5; a possible D gene is TRBD1 (5 bases). CDR1 is MDHEN, CDR2 SYDVKM, per germline. Between the trimmed V and J ends, which lost 3 bases and 4 bases, there was a span of 21 bases. The CDR3 is 17 residues long. Written as DNA, the CDR3 is TGTGCCAGCAGTTTGTCGGTTTCAGGGCTTTTTCGAGAGACCCAGTACTTC. It specifies CASSLSVSGLFRETQYF.

J is TRBJ1-5 and V is TRBV18; 9 bases line up with TRBD1. Germline V gene lookup returns CDR1 KGHSH and CDR2 LQKENI. CDR3 length equals 13 residues. V lost 5 bases to trimming and J lost 7 bases; unmatched junction nucleotides: 3. The CDR3 sequence is CASSRTGDQPQHF. DNA for the CDR3: TGTGCCAGCTCAAGGACAGGGGACCAGCCCCAGCATTTT. Complete variable domain (other parts from reference TRBV18 and TRBJ1-5): NAGVMQNPRHLVRRRGQEARLRCSPMKGHSHVYWYRQLPEEGLKFMVYLQKENIIDESGMPKERFSAEFPKEGPSILRIQQVVRGDSAAYFCASSRTGDQPQHFGDGTRLSIL.

This clone was counted a single time. The V gene is TRBV28, the J gene TRBJ2-3, with 9 bases fitting TRBD2. Germline CDR1 reads MDHEN; CDR2 reads SYDVKM. This CDR3 has 15 amino acids. V dropped 5 bases and J dropped 5; count of bases not matched to a gene: 8. The CDR3 reads CASSRPGLAGDTQYF. As DNA, the CDR3 is TGTGCCAGCAGTCGTCCGGGACTAGCAGGAGATACGCAGTATTTT.

The chain links TRBV7-9 to TRBJ1-3; no firm D call. This CDR3 is built from 15 residues. V gave up 5 bases and J gave up 0 bases, with 11 bases separating them. The germline CDR1 and CDR2 sequences are SEHNR and FQNEAQ (reference sequence). The DNA for the CDR3 is TGTGCCAGCAGCGTGGACGGTAGCTCTGGAAACACCATATATTTT. It yields the protein CASSVDGSSGNTIYF.

This chain joins TRBV4-2 and TRBJ1-2; the match to TRBD1 covers 8 bases. The length of the CDR3 is 16 residues. The V gene's germline CDR1 is LGHNA and CDR2 YNFKEQ. Trimming removed 2 bases from V and 6 bases from J; junction bases left unmatched: 11. The CDR3 loop reads CASSQPTGEVIDGYTF. The CDR3, as DNA: TGTGCCAGCAGCCAACCGACAGGGGAGGTGATTGATGGCTACACCTTC.

The chain links TRBV18 to TRBJ2-1; 11 positions match TRBD2. CDR3 length: 15 amino acids. Losses at the gene ends were 0 bases for V and 9 bases for J; bases not matched to a gene: 4. In germline, CDR1 is KGHSH, CDR2 LQKENI. The CDR3 here is CASSPPSGGAVEQFF. The CDR3 nucleotides are TGTGCCAGCTCACCACCTAGCGGGGGGGCGGTTGAGCAGTTCTTC.

This rearrangement joins TRBV14 to TRBJ2-7, with D unresolved. CDR1 is SGHDN and CDR2 is FVKESK in the germline V gene. The CDR3 has 14 amino acids. Trimming shortened V by 3 bases and J by 2 bases, and 11 bases separated the two germline ends. Here the CDR3 DNA reads TGTGCCAGCAGCCAGGCAGGCCTCCCCTACGAGCAGTACTTC. Translated, it gives CASSQAGLPYEQYF.

The CDR3 is CASGFGQASSYEQYF. The CDR3 nucleotides read TGTGCTAGTGGTTTTGGACAGGCAAGCTCCTACGAGCAGTACTTC. The chain recombines TRBV12-5 with TRBJ2-7, with 7 nucleotides matching TRBD1. V lost 3 bases, J lost 0 bases, and 5 bases stayed unmatched. Looked up from germline, CDR1 is LGHNT and CDR2 is FRNRAP. The CDR3 has 15 amino acids.

This clone was detected only once. V gene TRBV9 combines with J gene TRBJ2-1, with TRBD2 identical over 8 bases. The CDR3 is 17 residues long. The V and J ends lost 0 bases and 8 bases, in that order; junction bases with no gene match: 13. The germline gives CDR1 SGDLS, CDR2 YYNGEE. This chain's CDR3 is CASSVDMPREVSHEQFF. Here the CDR3 DNA reads TGTGCCAGCAGCGTAGACATGCCGCGGGAGGTTTCCCATGAGCAGTTCTTC.

Only a few counts were recorded for this clone. The chain combines TRBV7-3 with TRBJ1-6; 10 bases match TRBD1. The J segment lost 10 bases and the V segment lost 5 bases, leaving 8 bases of the junction unmatched. The CDR3 sequence is 15 residues long. Germline CDR1 reads SGHTA; CDR2 reads FQGTGA. The CDR3 protein is CASSPQGQGRSPLHF. In DNA, the CDR3 is TGTGCCAGCAGCCCCCAGGGACAGGGGCGATCACCCCTCCACTTT.

The chain joins TRBV19 to TRBJ2-2; possibly TRBD1 for D (6 bases). Trimming took 3 bases from V and 5 from J, leaving 10 bases between them. Germline CDR1 and CDR2: LNHDA and SQIVND (reference sequence). The CDR3 contains 14 residues. The CDR3 reads CASSMDRGTGELFF. CDR3 DNA: TGTGCCAGTAGTATGGACAGAGGGACCGGGGAGCTGTTTTTT.

The V and J genes are TRBV9 and TRBJ2-3; D call uncertain. In germline, CDR1 is SGDLS, CDR2 YYNGEE. Trimming removed 0 bases at V and 5 bases at J, with 7 bases between. The CDR3 length is 13 residues. For the CDR3, the DNA is TGTGCCAGCAGCGTAGGGTATAAAGATACGCAGTATTTT. Protein sequence: CASSVGYKDTQYF.

The chain employs TRBV2 and TRBJ1-5; D is perhaps TRBD1 (5 bases). Germline CDR1 and CDR2: SNHLY and FYNNEI. The ends were cut back, 8 bases at V and 9 bases at J, with 14 bases in the middle. CDR3 length: 12 residues. The CDR3 is CASGGDVRPQHF. CDR3 nucleotides: TGTGCCAGCGGGGGAGACGTCCGGCCCCAGCATTTT.

V and J are TRBV5-4 and TRBJ2-3; D remains unclear. The germline gives CDR1 SGHNT, CDR2 YYREEE (reference sequence). The CDR3 covers 13 residues. V lost 3 bases to trimming and J lost 1 base, with 6 bases between them. Written as DNA, the CDR3 is TGTGCCAGCAGCTGGTGGGGCACAGATACGCAGTATTTT. Its protein is CASSWWGTDTQYF.

The rearrangement links TRBV6-6 to TRBJ1-3; a possible D gene is TRBD1 (5 bases). Germline values: CDR1 MNHNY, CDR2 SVGAGI (reference sequence). The CDR3 has 15 amino acids. V lost 8 bases and J lost 0, with 14 bases in between. The CDR3 here is CASLGWGVSGNTIYF. Written as DNA, the CDR3 is TGTGCCAGCTTGGGGTGGGGGGTCTCTGGAAACACCATATATTTT.

This clone has a single count. The rearrangement uses TRBV27 and TRBJ2-5, with 8 bases aligning to TRBD2. The CDR3 spans 16 residues. The trim removed 5 bases at V and 1 base at J, leaving 9 bases unmatched. Germline CDR1 and CDR2: MNHEY and SMNVEV (reference sequence). In DNA, the CDR3 is TGTGCCAGCAGTCAATCCGGGACTAGAACCCAAGAGACCCAGTACTTC. It translates to CASSQSGTRTQETQYF.

The gene calls are TRBV7-2 and TRBJ1-1; TRBD1 aligns across 8 bases. Germline CDR1 SGHTA, CDR2 FQGNSA. V gave up 5 bases and J gave up 4 bases; unmatched junction bases: 6. The length of the CDR3 is 14 residues. The DNA of the CDR3 is TGTGCCAGCAGCGACAGGGGTGGTGGCACTGAAGCTTTCTTT. This sequence encodes CASSDRGGGTEAFF.